Below are 6 T cell receptor beta chains sequenced from a single sample in a study of radiation and T cells in renal cell carcinoma. Profiling relied on immunoSEQ multiplex PCR, and the TCRdb table lists in-frame clones only, not all of them. This table holds approximately 110,000 clones, roughly 80% found once. As for time point: baseline pretreatment blood. Treatment noted: 15 Gy SBRT to primary tumor, nephrectomy 4 weeks later. The sample was blood, taken from a patient whose treatment included radiotherapy and nephrectomy. All receptors come from a woman aged 60-70 years with renal cell carcinoma.

The rearrangement uses TRBV5-4 and TRBJ2-1; 9 nucleotides match TRBD1. V shed 4 bases and J 4 bases; nucleotides not matched to a gene: 6. Germline CDR1 SGHNT, CDR2 YYREEE (reference sequence). The CDR3 spans 15 residues. The CDR3 nucleotides are TGTGCCAGCAGCGGCCGGGGACAGGGATACAATGAGCAGTTCTTC. Its translation: CASSGRGQGYNEQFF. The whole variable domain, remainder taken from reference TRBV5-4 and TRBJ2-1, is ETGVTQSPTHLIKTRGQQVTLRCSSQSGHNTVSWYQQALGQGPQFIFQYYREEENGRGNFPPRFSGLQFPNYSSELNVNALELDDSALYLCASSGRGQGYNEQFFGPGTRLTVL.

The rearrangement links TRBV9 to TRBJ2-3; the match to TRBD2 covers 12 bases. The CDR3 sequence is 20 residues long. V was pared by 4 bases and J by 1 base, with 16 bases of the junction left unmatched. Germline lookup yields CDR1 SGDLS and CDR2 YYNGEE. CDR3 sequence (DNA): TGTGCCAGCAGCCCGCGGGGTGTGACTAGCGGGGGCGGGGGCACAGATACGCAGTATTTT. This sequence encodes CASSPRGVTSGGGGTDTQYF. Variable domain in full (rest from reference TRBV9 and TRBJ2-3): DSGVTQTPKHLITATGQRVTLRCSPRSGDLSVYWYQQSLDQGLQFLIQYYNGEERAKGNILERFSAQQFPDLHSELNLSSLELGDSALYFCASSPRGVTSGGGGTDTQYFGPGTRLTVL.

In its sample, this clone was seen once. The rearrangement joins TRBV10-3 to TRBJ1-2; maybe TRBD1 (5 bases). The CDR3 is 16 residues long. CDR1 is ENHRY, CDR2 SYGVKD, per germline. V was trimmed by 8 bases and J by 3 bases, leaving 22 bases between them. The DNA for the CDR3 is TGTGCCATCCGAGAAGTAAGGGGCGCGCAGGACTATGGCTACACCTTC. It specifies CAIREVRGAQDYGYTF.

The gene calls are TRBV6-6 and TRBJ1-2; the match to TRBD1 covers 7 bases. The length of the CDR3 is 13 residues. The trim removed 6 bases at V and 4 bases at J, leaving 5 bases unmatched. Per germline, CDR1 MNHNY and CDR2 SVGAGI (reference sequence). The chain's CDR3 is CASSPQGRYGYTF. CDR3 DNA: TGTGCCAGCAGCCCACAGGGGCGCTATGGCTACACCTTC.

V is TRBV10-1 and J is TRBJ2-2; D gene ambiguous. Trimming removed 3 bases at V and 1 base at J, with 12 bases between. The CDR3 is made up of 16 amino acids. Per the germline V gene, CDR1 is WNHNN and CDR2 is SYGVQD (reference sequence). The CDR3 DNA follows: TGCGCCAGCAGTGATCCCGGGCAGATGAACACCGGGGAGCTGTTTTTT. Encoded protein: CASSDPGQMNTGELFF.

DNA for the CDR3: TGTGCCAGCAGTTTCGGCAGGCTAGCGGGAGTTGGCGGGGAGCTGTTTTTT. Protein sequence: CASSFGRLAGVGGELFF. This chain connects TRBV28 to TRBJ2-2, with TRBD2 matching 10 bases. Trimming removed 3 bases from V and 7 bases from J; junction bases left unmatched: 11. Germline loops: CDR1 MDHEN, CDR2 SYDVKM. The CDR3 length is 17 residues. Filled out from reference TRBV28 and TRBJ2-2, the complete variable domain reads DVKVTQSSRYLVKRTGEKVFLECVQDMDHENMFWYRQDPGLGLRLIYFSYDVKMKEKGDIPEGYSVSREKKERFSLILESASTNQTSMYLCASSFGRLAGVGGELFFGEGSRLTVL.